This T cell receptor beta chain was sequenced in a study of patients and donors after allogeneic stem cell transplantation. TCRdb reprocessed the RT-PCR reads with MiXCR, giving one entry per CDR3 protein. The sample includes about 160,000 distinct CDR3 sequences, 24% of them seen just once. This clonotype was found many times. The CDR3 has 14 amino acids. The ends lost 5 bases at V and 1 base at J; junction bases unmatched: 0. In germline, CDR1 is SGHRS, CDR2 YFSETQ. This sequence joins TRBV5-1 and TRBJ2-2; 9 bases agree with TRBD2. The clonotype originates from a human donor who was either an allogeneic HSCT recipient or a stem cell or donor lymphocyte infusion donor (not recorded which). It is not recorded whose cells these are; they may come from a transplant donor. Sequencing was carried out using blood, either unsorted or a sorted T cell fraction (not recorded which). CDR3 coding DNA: TGCGCCAGCAGACTAGCGGGGAACACCGGGGAGCTGTTTTTT. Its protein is CASRLAGNTGELFF.